This paragraph reports one TCR beta chain. With 2 bases removed from V and 4 bases from J, the gap between germline ends came to 8 bases. The CDR3 has 13 residues. Germline V gives CDR1 SGHNT, CDR2 YYREEE (reference sequence). This sample was included in a study of blood T cell repertoires in COVID-19. Study in general: Sources were T cells, B-cell-depleted T cells, or PBMCs; the material itself was cDNA or gDNA.

Participant ages covered roughly 18 to 89 years across around 22 US areas. Participant-reported clinical history was the basis for cohort assignment. Cohort 3 donors were reported recovered after two negative PCRs, clearance, or symptom resolution. Sequenced by immunoSEQ multiplex PCR; TCRdb stores in-frame clones only, minus some. The table includes under 250,000 clones, 86% detected once. The sequenced sample was PBMCs or T cells enriched from blood (not recorded which). This rearrangement joins TRBV5-4 to TRBJ2-3; unclear D gene. This clonotype was obtained from a man in his forties or fifties who had recovered from COVID-19. This CDR3 reads CASSFPAADTQYF. The CDR3 nucleotides are TGTGCCAGCAGCTTCCCGGCGGCAGATACGCAGTATTTT. Variable domain in full (rest from reference TRBV5-4 and TRBJ2-3): ETGVTQSPTHLIKTRGQQVTLRCSSQSGHNTVSWYQQALGQGPQFIFQYYREEENGRGNFPPRFSGLQFPNYSSELNVNALELDDSALYLCASSFPAADTQYFGPGTRLTVL.